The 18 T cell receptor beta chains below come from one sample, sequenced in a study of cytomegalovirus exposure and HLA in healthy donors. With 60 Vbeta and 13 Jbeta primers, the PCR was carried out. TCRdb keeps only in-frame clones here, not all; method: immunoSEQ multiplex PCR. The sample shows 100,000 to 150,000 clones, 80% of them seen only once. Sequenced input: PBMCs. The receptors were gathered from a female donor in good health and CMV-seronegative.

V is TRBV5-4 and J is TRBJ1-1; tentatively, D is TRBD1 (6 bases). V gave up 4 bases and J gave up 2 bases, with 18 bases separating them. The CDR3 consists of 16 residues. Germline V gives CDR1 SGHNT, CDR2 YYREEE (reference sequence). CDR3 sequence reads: CASSPKGGTANTEAFF. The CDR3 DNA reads TGTGCCAGCAGCCCAAAGGGGGGGACGGCTAACACTGAAGCTTTCTTT.

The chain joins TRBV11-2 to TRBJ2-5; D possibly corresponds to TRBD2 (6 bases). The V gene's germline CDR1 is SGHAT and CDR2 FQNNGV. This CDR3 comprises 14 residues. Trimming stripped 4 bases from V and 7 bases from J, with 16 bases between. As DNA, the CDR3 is TGTGCCAGCAGCTCAAACCGGGGGACTGGGACCCAGTACTTC. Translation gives CASSSNRGTGTQYF.

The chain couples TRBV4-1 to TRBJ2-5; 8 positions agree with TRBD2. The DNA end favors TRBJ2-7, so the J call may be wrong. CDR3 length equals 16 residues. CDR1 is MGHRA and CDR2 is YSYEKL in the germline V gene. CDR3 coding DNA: TGCGCCAGCAGCCAAGACGCTAGCGGGCCGTACTACGAGCAGTACTTC. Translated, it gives CASSQDASGPYYEQYF.

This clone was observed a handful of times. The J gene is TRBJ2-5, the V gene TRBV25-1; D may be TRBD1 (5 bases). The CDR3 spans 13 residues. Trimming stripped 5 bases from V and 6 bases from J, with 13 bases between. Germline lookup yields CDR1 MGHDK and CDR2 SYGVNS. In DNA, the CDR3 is TGTGCCAGCAGTCGGTGGGGCGATCAGACCCAGTACTTC. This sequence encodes CASSRWGDQTQYF.

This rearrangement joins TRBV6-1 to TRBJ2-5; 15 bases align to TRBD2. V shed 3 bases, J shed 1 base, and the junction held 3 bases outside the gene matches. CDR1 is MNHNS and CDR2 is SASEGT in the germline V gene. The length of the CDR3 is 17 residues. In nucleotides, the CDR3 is TGTGCCAGCAGTGACGGACTAGCGGGGGGGCCCCAAGAGACCCAGTACTTC. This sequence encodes CASSDGLAGGPQETQYF.

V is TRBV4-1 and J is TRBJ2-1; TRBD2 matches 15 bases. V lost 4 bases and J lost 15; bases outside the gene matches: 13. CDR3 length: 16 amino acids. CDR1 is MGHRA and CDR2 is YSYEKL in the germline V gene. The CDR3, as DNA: TGCGCCAGCAGCCGACTCGGGACTAGCGGGGGGACCCGGTGGTTCTTC. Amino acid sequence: CASSRLGTSGGTRWFF.

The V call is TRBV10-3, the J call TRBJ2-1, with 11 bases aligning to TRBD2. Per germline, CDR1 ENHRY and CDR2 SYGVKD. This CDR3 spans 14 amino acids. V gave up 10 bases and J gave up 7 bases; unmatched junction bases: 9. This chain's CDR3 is CATQGLAGGNEQFF. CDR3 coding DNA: TGTGCCACCCAGGGGCTAGCGGGGGGTAATGAGCAGTTCTTC.

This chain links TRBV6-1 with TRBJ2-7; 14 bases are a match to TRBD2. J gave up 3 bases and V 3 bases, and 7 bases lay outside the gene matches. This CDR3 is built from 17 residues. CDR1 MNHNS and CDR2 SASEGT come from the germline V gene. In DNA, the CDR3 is TGTGCCAGCAGTGACCCGGGACTAGCGGGGGCCTACTACGAGCAGTACTTC. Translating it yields CASSDPGLAGAYYEQYF.

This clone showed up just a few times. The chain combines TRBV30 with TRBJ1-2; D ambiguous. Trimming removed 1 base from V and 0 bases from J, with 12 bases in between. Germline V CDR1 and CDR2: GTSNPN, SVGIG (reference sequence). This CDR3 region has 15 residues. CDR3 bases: TGTGCCTGGAGTGGCGGATACTCAACTAACTATGGCTACACCTTC. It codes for CAWSGGYSTNYGYTF.

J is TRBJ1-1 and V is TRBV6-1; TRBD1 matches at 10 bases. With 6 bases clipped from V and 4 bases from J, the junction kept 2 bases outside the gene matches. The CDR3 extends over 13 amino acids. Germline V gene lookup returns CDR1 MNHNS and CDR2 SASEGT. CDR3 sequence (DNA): TGTGCCAGCAGGTGGGACAGGGGCACTGAAGCTTTCTTT. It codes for CASRWDRGTEAFF.

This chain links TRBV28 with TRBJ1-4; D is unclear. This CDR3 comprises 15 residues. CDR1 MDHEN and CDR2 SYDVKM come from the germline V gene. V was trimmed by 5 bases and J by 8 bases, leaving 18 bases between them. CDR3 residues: CASSAGGTGTEKLFF. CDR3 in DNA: TGTGCCAGCAGTGCCGGAGGTACTGGAACCGAAAAACTGTTTTTT.

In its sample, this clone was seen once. The chain's CDR3 is CASSLGRAAGNYGYTF. For the CDR3, the DNA is TGTGCCAGCAGCTTAGGGAGGGCTGCTGGGAACTATGGCTACACCTTC. The chain carries TRBV7-9 and TRBJ1-2; D remains unclear. The CDR3 covers 16 residues. Trimming stripped 1 base from V and 2 bases from J, with 14 bases between. The germline CDR1 and CDR2 sequences are SEHNR and FQNEAQ (reference sequence).

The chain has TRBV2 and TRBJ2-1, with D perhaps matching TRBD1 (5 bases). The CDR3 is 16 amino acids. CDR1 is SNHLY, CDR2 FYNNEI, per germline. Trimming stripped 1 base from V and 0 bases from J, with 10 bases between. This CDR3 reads CASSEVGPSSYNEQFF. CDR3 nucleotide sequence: TGTGCCAGCAGTGAAGTGGGGCCTAGCTCCTACAATGAGCAGTTCTTC.

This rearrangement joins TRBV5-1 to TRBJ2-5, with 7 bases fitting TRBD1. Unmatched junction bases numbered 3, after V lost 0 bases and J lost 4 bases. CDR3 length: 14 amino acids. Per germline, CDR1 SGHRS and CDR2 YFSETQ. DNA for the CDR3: TGCGCCAGCAGCTTGGGACAGGGCGCAGAGACCCAGTACTTC. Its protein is CASSLGQGAETQYF. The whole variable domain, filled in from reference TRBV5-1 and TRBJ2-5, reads KAGVTQTPRYLIKTRGQQVTLSCSPISGHRSVSWYQQTPGQGLQFLFEYFSETQRNKGNFPGRFSGRQFSNSRSEMNVSTLELGDSALYLCASSLGQGAETQYFGPGTRLLVL.

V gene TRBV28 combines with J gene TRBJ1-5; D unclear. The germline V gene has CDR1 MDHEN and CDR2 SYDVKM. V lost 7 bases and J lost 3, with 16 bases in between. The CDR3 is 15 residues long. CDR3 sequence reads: CASTSRKAANQPQHF. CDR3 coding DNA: TGTGCCAGCACCTCCCGGAAGGCGGCCAATCAGCCCCAGCATTTT.

CDR3 sequence reads: CAISAPTSGGDTQYF. The CDR3 DNA sequence: TGTGCCATCAGTGCCCCGACTAGCGGGGGGGATACGCAGTATTTT. This rearrangement joins TRBV10-3 to TRBJ2-3; 13 positions agree with TRBD2. The CDR3 is 15 amino acids. Germline V gene data show CDR1 as ENHRY and CDR2 as SYGVKD. Trimming at V came to 4 bases and at J to 6 bases, leaving 4 bases not matched to a gene.

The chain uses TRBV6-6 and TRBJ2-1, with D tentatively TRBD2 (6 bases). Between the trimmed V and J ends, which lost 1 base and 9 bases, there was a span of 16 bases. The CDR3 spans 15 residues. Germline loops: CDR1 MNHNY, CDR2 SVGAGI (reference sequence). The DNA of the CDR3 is TGTGCCAGCAGTTACTATGGAGGGGTTGGTGGTGAGCAGTTCTTC. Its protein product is CASSYYGGVGGEQFF.

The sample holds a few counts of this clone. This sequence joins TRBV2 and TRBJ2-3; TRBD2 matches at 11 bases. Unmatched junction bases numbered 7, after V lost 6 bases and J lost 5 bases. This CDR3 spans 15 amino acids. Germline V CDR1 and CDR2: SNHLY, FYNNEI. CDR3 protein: CASSNGLAGGDTQYF. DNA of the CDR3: TGTGCCAGCAGCAATGGGCTAGCGGGAGGAGATACGCAGTATTTT.